This TCR beta chain was documented in a study of regulatory T cells in long-lasting Graves disease. Whole-study results and caveats: Persistent patients shared 2,500 to 3,000 public clonotypes among themselves. Newly diagnosed patients shared fewer, at more than 850. Under persistent disease, TRBV28, TRBJ1-2 and TRBJ2-5 were used preferentially.

As for this clonotype: Antigen unknown.

Time point specified: persistent/refractory GD, antithyroid drugs over 5 years with positive TRAb. Extracted PBMC RNA gave rise to the TCR library. Graves' disease diagnoses used American Thyroid Association guidelines. A volume of around 9.9 milliliters of peripheral blood was collected in EDTA tubes. Researchers made TCR beta libraries by using iRepertoire HTBI primers and running Arm-PCR on CDR3 regions. TCRdb ran MiXCR on the multiplex PCR reads and lists one entry per CDR3 protein. The sample consists of approximately 400,000 distinct CDR3 sequences, around 20% of them appearing once. V was clipped by 7 bases and J by 0 bases; unmatched bases: 6. Germline lookup yields CDR1 SGHDN and CDR2 FVKESK. CDR3 length: 14 residues.

The specimen was peripheral blood mononuclear cells (PBMCs), collected when the disease was refractory, from a patient treated with antithyroid drugs. The clonotype comes from a female donor with Graves disease. This chain connects TRBV14 to TRBJ2-7; 7 bases line up with TRBD2. This CDR3 is CASNQRGASYEQYF. DNA of the CDR3: TGTGCCAGCAACCAGCGGGGAGCCTCCTACGAGCAGTACTTC.